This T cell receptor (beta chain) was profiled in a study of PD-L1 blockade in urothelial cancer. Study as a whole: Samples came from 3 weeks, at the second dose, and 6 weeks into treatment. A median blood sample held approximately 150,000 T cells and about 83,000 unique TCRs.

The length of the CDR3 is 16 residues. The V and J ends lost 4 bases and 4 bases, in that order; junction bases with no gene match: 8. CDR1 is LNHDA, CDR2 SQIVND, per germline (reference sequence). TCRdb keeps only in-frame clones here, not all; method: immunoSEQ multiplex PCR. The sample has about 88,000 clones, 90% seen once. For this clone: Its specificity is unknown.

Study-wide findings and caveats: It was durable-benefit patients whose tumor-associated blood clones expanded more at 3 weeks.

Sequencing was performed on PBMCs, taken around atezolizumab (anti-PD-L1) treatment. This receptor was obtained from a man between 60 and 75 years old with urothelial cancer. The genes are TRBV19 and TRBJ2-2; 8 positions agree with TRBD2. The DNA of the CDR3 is TGTGCCAGTAGTACCGCGGGGGGTTCGGTCACCGGGGAGCTGTTTTTT. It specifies CASSTAGGSVTGELFF.